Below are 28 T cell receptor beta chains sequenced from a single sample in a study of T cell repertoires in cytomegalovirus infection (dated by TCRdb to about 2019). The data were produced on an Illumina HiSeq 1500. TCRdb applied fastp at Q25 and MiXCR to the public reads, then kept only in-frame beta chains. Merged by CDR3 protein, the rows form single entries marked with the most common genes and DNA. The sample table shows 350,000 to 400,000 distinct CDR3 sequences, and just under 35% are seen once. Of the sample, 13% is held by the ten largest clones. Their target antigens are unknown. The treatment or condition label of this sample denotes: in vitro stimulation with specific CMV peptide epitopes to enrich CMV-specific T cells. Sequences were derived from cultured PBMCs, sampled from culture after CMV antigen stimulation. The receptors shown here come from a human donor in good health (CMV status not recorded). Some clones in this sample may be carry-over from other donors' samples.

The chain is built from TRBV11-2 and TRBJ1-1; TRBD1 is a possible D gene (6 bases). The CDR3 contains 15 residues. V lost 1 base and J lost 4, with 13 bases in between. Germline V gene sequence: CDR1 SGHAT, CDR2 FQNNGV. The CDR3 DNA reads TGTGCCAGCAGCTTAGGAGTGGGGGCGAGCACTGAAGCTTTCTTT. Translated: CASSLGVGASTEAFF.

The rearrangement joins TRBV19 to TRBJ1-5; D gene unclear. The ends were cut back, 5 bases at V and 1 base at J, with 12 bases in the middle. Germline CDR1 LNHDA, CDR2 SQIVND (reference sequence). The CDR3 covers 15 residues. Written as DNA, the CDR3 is TGTGCCAGTAGTGGCTCCCCGGACAGCAATCAGCCCCAGCATTTT. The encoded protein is CASSGSPDSNQPQHF.

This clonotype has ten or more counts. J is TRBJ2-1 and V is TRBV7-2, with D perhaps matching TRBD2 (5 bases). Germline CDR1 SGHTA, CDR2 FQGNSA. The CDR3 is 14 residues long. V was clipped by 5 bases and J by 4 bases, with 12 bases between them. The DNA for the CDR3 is TGTGCCAGCAGCGCCAACCCGGGGTACAATGAGCAGTTCTTC. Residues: CASSANPGYNEQFF. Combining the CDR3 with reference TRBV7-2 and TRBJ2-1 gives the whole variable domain GAGVSQSPSNKVTEKGKDVELRCDPISGHTALYWYRQSLGQGLEFLIYFQGNSAPDKSGLPSDRFSAERTGGSVSTLTIQRTQQEDSAVYLCASSANPGYNEQFFGPGTRLTVL.

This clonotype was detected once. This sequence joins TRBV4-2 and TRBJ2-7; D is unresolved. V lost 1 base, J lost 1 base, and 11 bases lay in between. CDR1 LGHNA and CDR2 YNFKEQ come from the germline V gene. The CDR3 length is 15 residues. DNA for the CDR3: TGTGCCAGCAGCCAAGCGGGCGGCCCGTCCTACGAGCAGTACTTC. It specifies CASSQAGGPSYEQYF.

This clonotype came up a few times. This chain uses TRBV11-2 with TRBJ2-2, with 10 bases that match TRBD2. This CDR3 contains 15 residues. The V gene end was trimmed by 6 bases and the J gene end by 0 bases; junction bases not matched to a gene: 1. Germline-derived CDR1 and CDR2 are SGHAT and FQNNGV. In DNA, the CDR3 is TGTGCCAGCAGACTAGCGGGAACGAACACCGGGGAGCTGTTTTTT. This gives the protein CASRLAGTNTGELFF.

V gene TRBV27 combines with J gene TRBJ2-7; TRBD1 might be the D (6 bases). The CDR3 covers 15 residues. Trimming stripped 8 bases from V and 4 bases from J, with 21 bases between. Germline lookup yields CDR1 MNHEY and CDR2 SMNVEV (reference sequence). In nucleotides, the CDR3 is TGTGCCAGCCACCCCTTGCCACCCGGACAGTACGAGCAGTACTTC. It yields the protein CASHPLPPGQYEQYF.

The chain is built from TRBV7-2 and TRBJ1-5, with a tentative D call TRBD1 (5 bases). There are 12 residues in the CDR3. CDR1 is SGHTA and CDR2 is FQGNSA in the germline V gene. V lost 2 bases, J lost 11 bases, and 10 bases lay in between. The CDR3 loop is CASSLPPGAQHF. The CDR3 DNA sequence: TGTGCCAGCAGCTTACCGCCGGGGGCCCAGCATTTT. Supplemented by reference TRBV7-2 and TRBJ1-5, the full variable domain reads GAGVSQSPSNKVTEKGKDVELRCDPISGHTALYWYRQSLGQGLEFLIYFQGNSAPDKSGLPSDRFSAERTGGSVSTLTIQRTQQEDSAVYLCASSLPPGAQHFGDGTRLSIL.

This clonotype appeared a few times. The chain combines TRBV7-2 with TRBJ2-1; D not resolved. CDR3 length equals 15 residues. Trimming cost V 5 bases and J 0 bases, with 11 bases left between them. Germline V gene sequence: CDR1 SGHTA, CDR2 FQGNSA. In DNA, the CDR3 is TGTGCCAGCAGCCCCGGTTACAGCTCCTACAATGAGCAGTTCTTC. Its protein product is CASSPGYSSYNEQFF.

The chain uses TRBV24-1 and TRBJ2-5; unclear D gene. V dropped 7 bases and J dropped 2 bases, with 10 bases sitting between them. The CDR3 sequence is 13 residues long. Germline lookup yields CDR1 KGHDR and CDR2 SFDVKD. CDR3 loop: CATSPSEQETQYF. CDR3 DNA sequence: TGTGCCACCAGCCCTAGTGAGCAAGAGACCCAGTACTTC.

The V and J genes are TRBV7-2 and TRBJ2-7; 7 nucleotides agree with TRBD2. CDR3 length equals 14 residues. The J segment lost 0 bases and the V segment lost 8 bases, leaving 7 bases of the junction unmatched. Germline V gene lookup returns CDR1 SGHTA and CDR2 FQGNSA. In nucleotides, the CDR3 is TGTGCCAGCGGGGAGCGGGGCGACTCCTACGAGCAGTACTTC. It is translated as CASGERGDSYEQYF.

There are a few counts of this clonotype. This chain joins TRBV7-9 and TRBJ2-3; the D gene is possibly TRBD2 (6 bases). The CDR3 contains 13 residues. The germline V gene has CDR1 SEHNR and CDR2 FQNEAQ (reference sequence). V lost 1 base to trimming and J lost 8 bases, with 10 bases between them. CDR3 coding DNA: TGTGCCAGCAGCTTAGGGGACTTAAGTACGCAGTATTTT. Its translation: CASSLGDLSTQYF.

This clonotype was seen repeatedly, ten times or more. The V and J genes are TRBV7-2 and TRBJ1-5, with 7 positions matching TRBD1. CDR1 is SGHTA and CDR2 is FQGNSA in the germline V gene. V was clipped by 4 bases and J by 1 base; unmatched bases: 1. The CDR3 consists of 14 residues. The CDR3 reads CASSSGQSNQPQHF. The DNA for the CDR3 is TGTGCCAGCAGCTCGGGACAGAGCAATCAGCCCCAGCATTTT.

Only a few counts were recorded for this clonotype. Here the CDR3 reads CASSTDRNNQPQHF. The DNA of the CDR3 is TGTGCCAGCAGTACGGACAGAAACAATCAGCCCCAGCATTTT. The chain links TRBV6-1 to TRBJ1-5; D might be TRBD1 (6 bases). The CDR3 has 14 amino acids. With 5 bases removed from V and 3 bases from J, the gap between germline ends came to 11 bases. CDR1 is MNHNS, CDR2 SASEGT, per germline.

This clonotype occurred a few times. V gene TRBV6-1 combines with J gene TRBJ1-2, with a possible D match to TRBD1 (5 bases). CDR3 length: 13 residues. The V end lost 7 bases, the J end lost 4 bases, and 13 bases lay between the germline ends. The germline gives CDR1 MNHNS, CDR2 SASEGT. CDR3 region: CASTRTTVYGYTF. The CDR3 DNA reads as TGTGCCAGCACCAGGACAACAGTCTATGGCTACACCTTC.

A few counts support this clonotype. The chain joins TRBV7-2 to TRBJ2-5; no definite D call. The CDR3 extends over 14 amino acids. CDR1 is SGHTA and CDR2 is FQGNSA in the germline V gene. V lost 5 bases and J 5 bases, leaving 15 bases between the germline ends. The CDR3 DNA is TGTGCCAGCAGCCTGCTGGACCAGCCGGAGACCCAGTACTTC. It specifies CASSLLDQPETQYF.

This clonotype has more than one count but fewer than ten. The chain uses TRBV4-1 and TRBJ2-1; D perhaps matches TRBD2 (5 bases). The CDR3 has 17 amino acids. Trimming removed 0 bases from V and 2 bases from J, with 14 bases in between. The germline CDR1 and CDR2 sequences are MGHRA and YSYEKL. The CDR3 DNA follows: TGCGCCAGCAGCCAAGAAGGGCTGACTATTACCTACAATGAGCAGTTCTTC. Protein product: CASSQEGLTITYNEQFF.

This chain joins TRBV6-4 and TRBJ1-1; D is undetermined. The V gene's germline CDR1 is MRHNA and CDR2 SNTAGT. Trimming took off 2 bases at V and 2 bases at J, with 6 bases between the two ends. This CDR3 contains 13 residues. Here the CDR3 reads CASSDEGNTEAFF. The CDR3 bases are TGTGCCAGCAGTGACGAGGGAAACACTGAAGCTTTCTTT.

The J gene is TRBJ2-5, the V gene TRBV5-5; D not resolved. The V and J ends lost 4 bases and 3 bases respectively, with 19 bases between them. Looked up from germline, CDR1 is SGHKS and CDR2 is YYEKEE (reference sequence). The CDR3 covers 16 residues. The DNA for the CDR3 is TGTGCCAGCAGCCCGGGCCGACGACTTGGAGAAGAGACCCAGTACTTC. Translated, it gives CASSPGRRLGEETQYF.

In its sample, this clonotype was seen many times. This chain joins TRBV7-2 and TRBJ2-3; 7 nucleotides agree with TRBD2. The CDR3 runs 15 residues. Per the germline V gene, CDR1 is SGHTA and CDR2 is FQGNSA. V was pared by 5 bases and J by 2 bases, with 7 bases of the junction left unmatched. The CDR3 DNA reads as TGTGCCAGCAGCCGAACTAGCGTTCACACAGATACGCAGTATTTT. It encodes CASSRTSVHTDTQYF.

The CDR3 protein is CASSPRGLAHGYTF. The CDR3 nucleotides are TGTGCCAGCAGTCCGCGAGGTTTAGCCCATGGCTACACCTTC. The J gene is TRBJ1-2, the V gene TRBV3-1, with D hard to call. Germline V gene sequence: CDR1 LGHDT, CDR2 YNNKEL (reference sequence). V was shortened by 6 bases and J by 6 bases, with 17 bases between the two germline ends. The CDR3 has 14 amino acids.

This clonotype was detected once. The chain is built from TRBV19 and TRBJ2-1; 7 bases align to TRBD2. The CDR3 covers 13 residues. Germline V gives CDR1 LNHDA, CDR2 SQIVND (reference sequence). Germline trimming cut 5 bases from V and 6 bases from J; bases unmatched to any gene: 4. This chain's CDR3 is CASSQREGNEQFF. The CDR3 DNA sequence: TGTGCCAGTAGTCAGAGGGAGGGCAATGAGCAGTTCTTC.

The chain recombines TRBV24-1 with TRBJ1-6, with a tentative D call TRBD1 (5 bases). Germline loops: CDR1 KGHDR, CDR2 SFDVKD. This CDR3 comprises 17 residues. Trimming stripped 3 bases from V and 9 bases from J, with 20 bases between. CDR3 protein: CATSDIRSGTPSSPLHF. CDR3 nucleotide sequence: TGTGCCACCAGTGATATCCGCTCCGGGACGCCGAGTTCACCCCTCCACTTT.

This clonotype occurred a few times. CDR3 amino acids: CASSQDSSGRTYEQYF. Here the CDR3 DNA reads TGCGCCAGCAGCCAAGATAGTTCGGGGAGGACCTACGAGCAGTACTTC. The V gene is TRBV4-1, the J gene TRBJ2-7, with a tentative D call TRBD2 (6 bases). V was shortened by 0 bases and J by 2 bases, with 14 bases between the two germline ends. This CDR3 has 16 amino acids. In germline, CDR1 is MGHRA, CDR2 YSYEKL.

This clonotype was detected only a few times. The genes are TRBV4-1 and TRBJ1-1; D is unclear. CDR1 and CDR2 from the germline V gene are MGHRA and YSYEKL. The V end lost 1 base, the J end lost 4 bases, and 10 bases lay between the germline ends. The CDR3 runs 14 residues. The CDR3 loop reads CASSQVGSPTEAFF. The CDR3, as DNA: TGCGCCAGCAGCCAAGTTGGGAGTCCCACTGAAGCTTTCTTT.

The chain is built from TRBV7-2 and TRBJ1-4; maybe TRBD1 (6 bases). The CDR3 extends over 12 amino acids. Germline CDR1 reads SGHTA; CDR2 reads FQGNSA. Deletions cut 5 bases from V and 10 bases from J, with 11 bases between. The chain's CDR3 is CASSPDSGKLFF. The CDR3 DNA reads TGTGCCAGCAGCCCGGACAGTGGAAAACTGTTTTTT.

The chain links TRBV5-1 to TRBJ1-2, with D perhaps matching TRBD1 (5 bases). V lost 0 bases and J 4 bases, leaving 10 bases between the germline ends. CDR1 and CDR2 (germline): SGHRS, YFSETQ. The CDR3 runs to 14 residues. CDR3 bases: TGCGCCAGCAGCTTGGACCAGGGAAGCTATGGCTACACCTTC. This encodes CASSLDQGSYGYTF.

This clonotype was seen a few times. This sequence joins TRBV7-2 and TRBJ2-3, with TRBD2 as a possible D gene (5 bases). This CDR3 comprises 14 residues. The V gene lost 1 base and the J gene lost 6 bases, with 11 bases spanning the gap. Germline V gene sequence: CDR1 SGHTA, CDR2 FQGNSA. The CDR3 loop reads CASSLVPGYDTQYF. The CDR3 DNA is TGTGCCAGCAGCTTAGTCCCGGGATACGATACGCAGTATTTT.

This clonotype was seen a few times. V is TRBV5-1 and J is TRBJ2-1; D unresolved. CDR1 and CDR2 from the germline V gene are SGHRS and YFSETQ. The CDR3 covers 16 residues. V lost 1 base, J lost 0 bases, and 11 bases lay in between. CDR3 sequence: CASSLRSAPSYNEQFF. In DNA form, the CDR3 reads TGCGCCAGCAGCTTGCGGAGCGCACCCTCCTACAATGAGCAGTTCTTC.